This T cell receptor (beta chain) stems from a study of shared clonotypes between healthy human individuals. Study background: The composition of the donors was two women and three men aged 18 to 49. Study conclusions and caveats: Non-shared clonotypes had lower generation probabilities than those shared by all four donors.

Regarding this clone: Its antigen remains unidentified.

Splitting the CD4+ cells yielded a CD45RA+ naive subset and a CD45RA-negative memory subset. The germline V gene encodes CDR1 SEHNR and CDR2 FQNEAQ (reference sequence). The CDR3 spans 15 residues. V lost 6 bases to trimming and J lost 8 bases, with 20 bases between them. Sorted-subset replicate PCRs used about 0.2 ug DNA, 25,000 to 30,000 T cell genomes. TCRdb's copy holds only in-frame clones and misses some; the assay was immunoSEQ multiplex PCR. The table records millions of clones, roughly 93% of them present only once. This chain uses TRBV7-9 with TRBJ1-3; possibly TRBD1 for D (5 bases). This TCR was recovered from a man in his late teens or twenties in good health. Some clones in this sample may be carry-over from other donors' samples. Specimen: naive CD4+ T cells from PBMCs. Stated subset: CD45RA+ positively selected. The DNA for the CDR3 is TGTGCCAGCAGAGGACCAACCCGGGACGTTGACACCATATATTTT. Translation gives CASRGPTRDVDTIYF.